These 28 T cell receptor beta chains originate from one sample sequenced in a study of OX40 agonist ivuxolimab in advanced cancers. Measured with immunoSEQ multiplex PCR; TCRdb has only the in-frame clones, and not every one. The top ten hold around 15% of the sample, which has 65,000 or so clones, around 92% seen once. The sequencing used CD4+ or CD8+ T cells sorted from blood, collected in a trial of the OX40 agonist ivuxolimab. These TCRs come from an adult with an advanced solid tumor such as melanoma, head and neck, liver or kidney cancer.

The chain employs TRBV9 and TRBJ2-3, with 10 nucleotides matching TRBD1. CDR1 is SGDLS, CDR2 YYNGEE, per germline. Losses at the gene ends were 6 bases for V and 3 bases for J; bases not matched to a gene: 7. The CDR3 has 15 amino acids. The CDR3 sequence: CASNPTGGGTDTQYF. The CDR3 DNA is TGTGCCAGCAACCCGACAGGGGGCGGTACAGATACGCAGTATTTT.

There are a few counts of this clone. The chain joins TRBV6-5 to TRBJ1-1; the D gene is possibly TRBD1 (5 bases). The V gene lost 5 bases and the J gene lost 3 bases, with 10 bases spanning the gap. Germline CDR1 and CDR2: MNHEY and SVGAGI. The CDR3 extends over 13 amino acids. CDR3 DNA: TGTGCCAGCAGTGAAGAGGGGCACACTGAAGCTTTCTTT. Translating gives CASSEEGHTEAFF.

This clone was found a few times. This chain links TRBV6-1 with TRBJ1-1; tentative D call: TRBD1 (5 bases). Germline assignment: CDR1 MNHNS and CDR2 SASEGT. Trimming left V 3 bases short and J 2 bases short, with 7 bases between. This CDR3 comprises 13 residues. CDR3 region: CASSDRENTEAFF. In DNA, the CDR3 is TGTGCCAGCAGTGACAGGGAAAACACTGAAGCTTTCTTT.

This clone was counted once. The chain has TRBV6-5 and TRBJ2-7; 8 bases map to TRBD1. V trimming: 4 bases; J trimming: 4 bases; junction bases outside the gene matches: 3. The CDR3 sequence is 13 residues long. Germline assignment: CDR1 MNHEY and CDR2 SVGAGI. The CDR3 DNA is TGTGCCAGCAGTTTGACAGGGGCTTACGAGCAGTACTTC. It encodes CASSLTGAYEQYF.

The genes are TRBV11-3 and TRBJ1-4; no definite D call. V lost 3 bases, J lost 8 bases, and 13 bases lay in between. The germline V gene encodes CDR1 SGHNT and CDR2 YENEEA. The CDR3 consists of 14 residues. The CDR3 reads CASSFFKGGEKLFF. The CDR3 DNA follows: TGTGCCAGCAGCTTCTTTAAGGGTGGGGAAAAACTGTTTTTT.

This rearrangement joins TRBV27 to TRBJ2-1; 11 bases match TRBD2. Losses at the gene ends were 5 bases for V and 4 bases for J; bases not matched to a gene: 4. Germline V gene data show CDR1 as MNHEY and CDR2 as SMNVEV (reference sequence). CDR3 length equals 15 residues. CDR3 bases: TGTGCCAGCAGTCCCCGACTAGCGGGATACAATGAGCAGTTCTTC. Its translation: CASSPRLAGYNEQFF.

The chain has TRBV19 and TRBJ2-7; TRBD1 matches 10 bases. V was clipped by 3 bases and J by 6 bases; unmatched bases: 2. CDR1 is LNHDA, CDR2 SQIVND, per germline (reference sequence). The CDR3 loop spans 13 amino acids. Here the CDR3 DNA reads TGTGCCAGTAGTATGACAGGGGGCCGCGAGCAGTACTTC. Protein sequence: CASSMTGGREQYF. Full variable domain (outside the CDR3, taken from reference TRBV19 and TRBJ2-7): DGGITQSPKYLFRKEGQNVTLSCEQNLNHDAMYWYRQDPGQGLRLIYYSQIVNDFQKGDIAEGYSVSREKKESFPLTVTSAQKNPTAFYLCASSMTGGREQYFGPGTRLTVT.

The V call is TRBV10-2, the J call TRBJ2-2; D possibly uses TRBD1 or TRBD2 (5 bases each). This CDR3 has 14 amino acids. V lost 9 bases, J lost 6 bases, and 17 bases lay in between. Germline V gene sequence: CDR1 WSHSY, CDR2 SAAADI. CDR3 DNA: TGCGCCAGTACAACGGGGATGGGGGCCGGGGAGCTGTTTTTT. It encodes CASTTGMGAGELFF.

The chain combines TRBV19 with TRBJ2-7, with D maybe TRBD1 (6 bases). V was pared by 10 bases and J by 3 bases, with 19 bases between. Per the germline V gene, CDR1 is LNHDA and CDR2 is SQIVND (reference sequence). CDR3 length equals 14 residues. CDR3 DNA: TGTGCCACCCCTGGTCAGGACAGACACTACGAGCAGTACTTC. Encoded protein: CATPGQDRHYEQYF.

V and J are TRBV4-1 and TRBJ2-5; 11 bases agree with TRBD2. Trimming cost V 4 bases and J 4 bases; bases outside gene matches: 2. CDR3 length equals 14 residues. Germline CDR1 is MGHRA and CDR2 is YSYEKL. CDR3 coding DNA: TGCGCCAGCAGCCCAACTAGCGGGGGAGAGACCCAGTACTTC. This sequence encodes CASSPTSGGETQYF.

V is TRBV7-9 and J is TRBJ1-6, with D tentatively TRBD1 (5 bases). In germline, CDR1 is SEHNR, CDR2 FQNEAQ (reference sequence). CDR3 size: 17 residues. V was cut by 0 bases and J by 3 bases, with 12 bases left in between. CDR3 nucleotides: TGTGCCAGCAGCTTAGCGGGGCAGGACTTCTATAATTCACCCCTCCACTTT. Translated, it gives CASSLAGQDFYNSPLHF.

CDR3 sequence: CASSQDLAHQPQHF. CDR3 nucleotide sequence: TGCGCCAGCAGCCAAGATCTTGCCCATCAGCCCCAGCATTTT. V is TRBV4-1 and J is TRBJ1-5; D not resolved. Between the trimmed V and J ends, which lost 0 bases and 5 bases, there was a span of 8 bases. This CDR3 region has 14 residues. Germline V gene data show CDR1 as MGHRA and CDR2 as YSYEKL.

This rearrangement joins TRBV14 to TRBJ2-5; TRBD1 matches at 8 bases. CDR3 size: 15 residues. The germline gives CDR1 SGHDN, CDR2 FVKESK. The trim removed 0 bases at V and 4 bases at J, leaving 4 bases unmatched. The CDR3 sequence is CASSQEQGVGETQYF. CDR3 sequence (DNA): TGTGCCAGCAGCCAAGAACAGGGGGTGGGAGAGACCCAGTACTTC.

This sequence joins TRBV29-1 and TRBJ2-7, with a weak D call TRBD2 (5 bases). The germline V and J ends were trimmed by 6 bases and 7 bases, with 13 bases remaining between them. This CDR3 has 11 amino acids. CDR1 and CDR2 from the germline V gene are SQVTM and ANQGSEA. The CDR3 DNA is TGCAGCGTCCCCGAGGGTGGGGAGCAGTACTTC. Amino acids: CSVPEGGEQYF.

This rearrangement joins TRBV5-1 to TRBJ2-7; the D gene is possibly TRBD2 (6 bases). V shed 2 bases and J shed 0 bases, with 9 bases lying between them. The V gene's germline CDR1 is SGHRS and CDR2 YFSETQ. The CDR3 contains 14 residues. CDR3 coding DNA: TGCGCCAGCAGCTTTGGGGGAGGCTCCTACGAGCAGTACTTC. Translation: CASSFGGGSYEQYF.

This chain connects TRBV27 to TRBJ1-2; 7 bases match TRBD1. Trimming cost V 2 bases and J 7 bases; bases outside gene matches: 1. The CDR3 contains 12 residues. Germline assignment: CDR1 MNHEY and CDR2 SMNVEV (reference sequence). CDR3 loop: CASSLAGGGYTF. In nucleotides, the CDR3 is TGTGCCAGCAGTTTAGCAGGGGGTGGCTACACCTTC.

The rearrangement joins TRBV30 to TRBJ2-7; 8 nucleotides match TRBD1. There are 14 residues in the CDR3. V trimming: 5 bases; J trimming: 3 bases; junction bases outside the gene matches: 9. The germline gives CDR1 GTSNPN, CDR2 SVGIG (reference sequence). The CDR3 here is CAWDTGTGLYEQYF. The CDR3 DNA is TGTGCCTGGGACACCGGGACAGGTCTCTACGAGCAGTACTTC.

V gene TRBV5-5 combines with J gene TRBJ1-2; D uncertain. Trimming shortened V by 4 bases and J by 8 bases, and 15 bases separated the two germline ends. This CDR3 is built from 13 residues. Germline CDR1 is SGHKS and CDR2 is YYEKEE (reference sequence). The CDR3: CASSLGSEWGYTF. CDR3 nucleotides: TGTGCCAGCAGCCTAGGGTCGGAGTGGGGCTACACCTTC.

This clone came up a few times. V and J are TRBV6-5 and TRBJ1-4; 7 bases fit TRBD1. Germline trimming cut 6 bases from V and 7 bases from J; bases unmatched to any gene: 8. Per germline, CDR1 MNHEY and CDR2 SVGAGI. The length of the CDR3 is 14 residues. In nucleotides, the CDR3 is TGTGCCAGCAGCCCGGGACAGCCTCCTGAAAAACTGTTTTTT. It specifies CASSPGQPPEKLFF.

The chain couples TRBV5-6 to TRBJ2-1; 12 bases map to TRBD2. The J segment lost 5 bases and the V segment lost 3 bases, leaving 6 bases of the junction unmatched. Germline V CDR1 and CDR2: SGHDT, YYEEEE. The CDR3 is 16 residues long. The CDR3 DNA follows: TGTGCCAGCAGCTGGGGTACTAGCGGGAGGAACAATGAGCAGTTCTTC. As protein: CASSWGTSGRNNEQFF.

For the CDR3, the DNA is TGCGCCAGCAGCCAAGATCTTGTATCTGAAGCTTTCTTT. Its translation: CASSQDLVSEAFF. This chain joins TRBV4-1 and TRBJ1-1, with D unclear. V dropped 0 bases and J dropped 6 bases, with 8 bases sitting between them. In germline, CDR1 is MGHRA, CDR2 YSYEKL. The length of the CDR3 is 13 residues.

This chain joins TRBV7-6 and TRBJ2-3, with D perhaps TRBD2 (6 bases). This CDR3 has 15 amino acids. V lost 3 bases and J 4 bases, leaving 14 bases between the germline ends. Germline loops: CDR1 SGHVS, CDR2 FNYEAQ. Here the CDR3 reads CASSLASVHPDTQYF. DNA for the CDR3: TGTGCCAGCAGCTTGGCTAGCGTGCATCCAGATACGCAGTATTTT.

The chain links TRBV27 to TRBJ2-7; tentative D call: TRBD2 (5 bases). The CDR3 sequence is 14 residues long. V was pared by 3 bases and J by 4 bases, with 13 bases between. CDR1 is MNHEY and CDR2 is SMNVEV in the germline V gene (reference sequence). This CDR3 reads CASSFFEGPYEQYF. For the CDR3, the DNA is TGTGCCAGCAGTTTTTTCGAGGGTCCATACGAGCAGTACTTC.

This chain connects TRBV6-1 to TRBJ2-3; unclear D gene. CDR3 size: 14 residues. Per the germline V gene, CDR1 is MNHNS and CDR2 is SASEGT. Trimming stripped 4 bases from V and 0 bases from J, with 8 bases between. Here the CDR3 reads CASSAEISTDTQYF. The CDR3 DNA follows: TGTGCCAGCAGTGCCGAGATTAGCACAGATACGCAGTATTTT.

Notes on this clone: In the same sample, other DNA sequences code for this CDR3. J is TRBJ1-1 and V is TRBV5-5; D remains ambiguous. Germline CDR1 is SGHKS and CDR2 is YYEKEE (reference sequence). Trimming took off 0 bases at V and 1 base at J, with 4 bases between the two ends. The CDR3 runs 13 residues. DNA of the CDR3: TGTGCCAGCAGCTTGGGAGCGAACACTGAAGCTTTCTTT. This gives the protein CASSLGANTEAFF.

V usage is TRBV6-4 and J usage is TRBJ2-7; D is uncertain. This CDR3 is 14 amino acids long. Germline V gene lookup returns CDR1 MRHNA and CDR2 SNTAGT. V was trimmed by 2 bases and J by 2 bases, leaving 10 bases between them. In DNA form, the CDR3 reads TGTGCCAGCAGTGACGCCAGCCGCCCCTACGAGCAGTACTTC. Translation gives CASSDASRPYEQYF.

The V gene is TRBV9, the J gene TRBJ1-2; D not resolved. The CDR3 is 14 amino acids. Trimming removed 5 bases from V and 7 bases from J, with 18 bases in between. The germline V gene has CDR1 SGDLS and CDR2 YYNGEE. CDR3 sequence: CASSSGERFAGYTF. The DNA for the CDR3 is TGTGCCAGCAGTTCGGGAGAACGGTTTGCTGGCTACACCTTC.

The CDR3 here is CASRRGAGSQETQYF. In nucleotides, the CDR3 is TGTGCCAGCAGACGGGGGGCCGGGTCTCAAGAGACCCAGTACTTC. The genes are TRBV27 and TRBJ2-5; D is perhaps TRBD2 (7 bases). This CDR3 contains 15 residues. From germline, CDR1 is MNHEY and CDR2 SMNVEV (reference sequence). Between the trimmed V and J ends, which lost 6 bases and 2 bases, there was a span of 16 bases.